The T cell receptor beta chain under discussion was sequenced for a study of T cells after yellow fever vaccination. Points on this clonotype: One junction end disagrees with the germline gene, perhaps due to a read error.

TCRdb re-called the 5' RACE reads through MiXCR, storing one row per CDR3 protein. Of hundreds of thousands of distinct CDR3 sequences listed, 15% to 20% are singletons. From germline, CDR1 is SEHNR and CDR2 FQNEAQ (reference sequence). The CDR3 extends over 17 amino acids. The chain employs TRBV7-9 and TRBJ2-2, with D tentatively TRBD1 or TRBD2 (6 bases each). The source was PBMCs, collected before the yellow fever booster vaccination. The TCR was taken from a man aged 18 to 30 who received the YFV17D yellow fever vaccine. The CDR3: CASTDYGGRGRTVELFF. CDR3 nucleotide sequence: TGTGCCAGCACCGATTATGGGGGGCGAGGCAGGACCGTGGAGCTGTTTTTT.